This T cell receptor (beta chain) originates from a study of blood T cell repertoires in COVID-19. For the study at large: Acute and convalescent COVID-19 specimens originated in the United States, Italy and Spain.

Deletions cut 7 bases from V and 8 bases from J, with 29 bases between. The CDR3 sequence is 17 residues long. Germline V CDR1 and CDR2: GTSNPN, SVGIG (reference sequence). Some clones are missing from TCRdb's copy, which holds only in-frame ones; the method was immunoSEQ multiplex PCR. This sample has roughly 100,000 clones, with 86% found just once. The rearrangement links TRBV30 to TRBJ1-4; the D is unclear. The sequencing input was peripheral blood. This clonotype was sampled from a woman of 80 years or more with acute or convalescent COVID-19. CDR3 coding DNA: TGTGCCTTCCTCCTACCGGGAGGAAGGTTTGGGATCGAAAAACTGTTTTTT. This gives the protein CAFLLPGGRFGIEKLFF.